This T cell receptor (beta chain) is drawn from a study of siplizumab effects on memory and regulatory T cells. Overall study results and limits: No naive or memory phenotype could be assigned to roughly 75-95% of proliferating clones. Solely a minor proportion of alloreactive clones could be assigned to unstimulated subsets. Suppressive function of proliferating Tregs from siplizumab cultures was not confirmed.

About 10^5 TCR templates were assayed per sample. Method: immunoSEQ multiplex PCR; TCRdb's copy keeps in-frame clones and lacks some. The sample lists some 120,000 clones; 94% were seen once. Notes on this clone: Its antigen is unidentified.

This CDR3 spans 14 amino acids. V was pared by 4 bases and J by 1 base, with 10 bases between. Germline loops: CDR1 ENHRY, CDR2 SYGVKD. V is TRBV10-3 and J is TRBJ1-1; D remains ambiguous. The receptor comes from a human donor in good health. The sample consisted of non-Treg CD4+ T cells sorted from blood. The CDR3 DNA follows: TGTGCCATCAGTGGTTCGTCGAGGAACACTGAAGCTTTCTTT. It translates to CAISGSSRNTEAFF.